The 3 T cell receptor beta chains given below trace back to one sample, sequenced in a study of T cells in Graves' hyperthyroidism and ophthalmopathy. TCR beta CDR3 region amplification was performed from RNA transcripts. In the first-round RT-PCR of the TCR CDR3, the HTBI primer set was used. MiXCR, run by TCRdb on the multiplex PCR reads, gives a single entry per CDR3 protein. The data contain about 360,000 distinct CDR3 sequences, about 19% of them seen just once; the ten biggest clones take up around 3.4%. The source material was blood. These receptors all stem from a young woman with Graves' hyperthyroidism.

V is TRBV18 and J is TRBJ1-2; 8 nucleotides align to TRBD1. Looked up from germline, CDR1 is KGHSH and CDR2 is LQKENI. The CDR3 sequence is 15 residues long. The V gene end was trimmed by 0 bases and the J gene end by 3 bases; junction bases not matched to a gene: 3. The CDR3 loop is CASSPPGTGHYGYTF. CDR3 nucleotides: TGTGCCAGCTCACCACCGGGGACAGGACACTATGGCTACACCTTC.

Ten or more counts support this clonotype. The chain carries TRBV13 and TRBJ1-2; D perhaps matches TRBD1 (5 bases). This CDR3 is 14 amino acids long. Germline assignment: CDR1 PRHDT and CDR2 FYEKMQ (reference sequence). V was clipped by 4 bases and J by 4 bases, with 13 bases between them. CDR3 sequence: CASSSTDTLYGYTF. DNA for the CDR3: TGTGCCAGCAGCTCAACGGACACTCTCTATGGCTACACCTTC.

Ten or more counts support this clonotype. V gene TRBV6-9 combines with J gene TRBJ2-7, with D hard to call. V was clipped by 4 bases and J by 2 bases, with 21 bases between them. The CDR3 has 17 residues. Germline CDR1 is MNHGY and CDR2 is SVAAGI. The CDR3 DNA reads TGTGCCAGCAGTTCCCCGGCCTTCCCCAGACCTCCCTACGAGCAGTACTTC. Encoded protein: CASSSPAFPRPPYEQYF.